At least ten counts were recorded for the clone carrying this T cell receptor (beta chain). No antigen is known for it. Unique molecular identifiers were used in preparing the TCRbeta library. TCRdb used MiXCR to reprocess the PCR reads, holding one entry per CDR3 protein. The sample lists 490,000 or so distinct CDR3 sequences; 10% were seen once. This sample was taken from a study of T-cell reconstitution after alpha-beta-depleted transplantation in children. Findings and caveats of the study: About two months after transplant, alpha-beta T cells reportedly came from several hundred expanded graft clones. When one year had passed after transplant, most T-cell counts and diversity came from newly produced T cells.

CDR1 and CDR2 (germline): DFQATT, SNEGSKA (reference sequence). This CDR3 region has 13 residues. Trimming took 5 bases from V and 2 from J; bases not matched to a gene: 4. The clonotype originates from a child aged 2 to 10 with inherited bone marrow failure, due to receive a stem cell transplant. This material consisted of PBMCs, taken before TCRalphabeta/CD19-depleted stem cell transplant. This chain connects TRBV20-1 to TRBJ2-7; the match to TRBD1 covers 9 bases. DNA of the CDR3: TGCAGTGCTTTCCGGGACAGGGCCTACGAGCAGTACTTC. This sequence encodes CSAFRDRAYEQYF.